This T cell receptor beta chain was profiled in a study of blood T cell repertoires in COVID-19. Study information: Acute and convalescent COVID-19 samples came from the United States, Italy and Spain. Nucleic acid was either cDNA or gDNA, and it came from T cells, B-cell-depleted T cells, or PBMCs.

Per the authors' pipeline: From reference gene primer amplification, estimates of nucleated cell counts were derived. TCRdb keeps only in-frame clones here, not all; method: immunoSEQ multiplex PCR. Clone size and V and J calls were adopted from that table, with D and trimming inferred from the DNA. The sample holds fewer than 200,000 clones, 85% to 90% seen once. The source is a man in his sixties or seventies with active or convalescent COVID-19. Sequencing was carried out using peripheral blood.

CDR3 in DNA: TGTGCCAGTAGTATAGAGGGACAGGGAAGGATCGATGAGCAGTTCTTC. Translated: CASSIEGQGRIDEQFF. The chain uses TRBV19 and TRBJ2-1; 9 positions match TRBD1. This CDR3 is built from 16 residues. CDR1 is LNHDA, CDR2 SQIVND, per germline (reference sequence). The V and J ends lost 0 bases and 8 bases, in that order; junction bases with no gene match: 8. The full variable domain, with the rest looked up from reference TRBV19 and TRBJ2-1, is DGGITQSPKYLFRKEGQNVTLSCEQNLNHDAMYWYRQDPGQGLRLIYYSQIVNDFQKGDIAEGYSVSREKKESFPLTVTSAQKNPTAFYLCASSIEGQGRIDEQFFGPGTRLTVL.